A selection of T cell receptor beta chains follows, all from one sample in a study of T cell repertoires in cytomegalovirus infection. Each CDR3 protein gets one entry after TCRdb re-called the reads with MiXCR. Here the sample spans approximately 49,000 distinct CDR3 sequences, over 15% being singletons. No antigen has been identified for these receptors. The sequenced sample was CD8+ T cells from cultured PBMCs, obtained from culture after CMV antigen stimulation. The receptors were gathered from a human donor in good health (CMV status not recorded). Some clones in this sample may be carry-over from other donors' samples. Both conserved end residues are part of each CDR3. Each record gives: V gene, D gene, clone size, J gene, CDR3 protein, CDR3 DNA. D genes are given only for firm matches. Clone sizes are given selectively: once, few, many, or a class where the clone is expanded.

TRBV7-9	.	.	TRBJ2-3	CASISTDTQYF	TGTGCCAGCATAAGCACAGATACGCAGTATTTT
TRBV7-6	.	.	TRBJ2-2	CASSLVPSSTGELFF	TGTGCCAGCAGCTTAGTTCCTAGCTCCACCGGGGAGCTGTTTTTT
TRBV6-4	.	once	TRBJ1-1	CATPLPTVGTEAFF	TGTGCCACCCCGTTGCCAACGGTTGGCACTGAAGCTTTCTTT
TRBV7-2	.	many	TRBJ2-7	CASSSTYEQYF	TGTGCCAGCAGCTCCACCTACGAGCAGTACTTC
TRBV10-2	.	.	TRBJ2-1	CAVLSGTDNEQFF	TGCGCCGTCCTATCCGGGACCGACAATGAGCAGTTCTTC
TRBV9	.	.	TRBJ1-1	CASSASTLGGNTEAFF	TGTGCCAGCAGCGCGTCGACCTTGGGGGGGAACACTGAAGCTTTCTTT
TRBV14	.	.	TRBJ2-1	CASSLPPETEGQFF	TGTGCCAGCAGCCTCCCCCCCGAGACGGAAGGGCAGTTCTTC
TRBV7-9	TRBD2	.	TRBJ2-1	CASSLASGRYNEQFF	TGTGCCAGCAGCTTAGCTAGCGGGAGATACAATGAGCAATTCTTC
TRBV7-2	TRBD2	many	TRBJ2-3	CASSPRTSGGKDTQYF	TGTGCCAGCAGTCCCCGGACTAGCGGGGGGAAAGATACGCAGTATTTT
TRBV7-2	.	many	TRBJ2-7	CASSLGIVSSYEQYF	TGTGCCAGCAGCTTAGGAATAGTCAGCTCCTACGAGCAGTACTTC
TRBV7-2	.	medium-sized	TRBJ1-3	CASSLNREGNTIYF	TGTGCCAGCAGCTTGAACAGGGAAGGAAACACCATATATTTT
TRBV10-2	TRBD1	few	TRBJ1-1	CASRGQVEAFF	TGCGCCAGCAGAGGACAGGTTGAGGCTTTCTTT
TRBV4-2	.	few	TRBJ2-5	CASSQGSSQETQYF	TGTGCCAGCAGCCAAGGGAGTTCACAAGAGACCCAGTACTTC
TRBV7-8	.	.	TRBJ1-2	CASRWGRASENYGYTF	TGTGCCAGCAGGTGGGGCAGGGCGAGCGAGAACTATGGCTACACCTTC
TRBV6-1	.	few	TRBJ2-1	CASSELRGPEQFF	TGTGCCAGCAGTGAACTCAGAGGGCCTGAGCAGTTCTTC
TRBV6-6	.	few	TRBJ2-7	CASSYTEYEQYF	TGTGCCAGCAGTTATACAGAGTACGAGCAGTACTTC
TRBV24-1	.	few	TRBJ2-1	CATSDSDASYNEQFF	TGTGCCACCAGTGATTCGGACGCCTCCTACAATGAGCAGTTCTTC
TRBV6-6	.	few	TRBJ2-5	CASIPTEGETQYF	TGTGCCAGCATCCCAACGGAGGGAGAGACCCAGTACTTC
TRBV7-2	TRBD2	.	TRBJ2-5	CASSSSGSQETQYF	TGTGCCAGCAGCTCTAGCGGTTCCCAAGAGACCCAGTACTTC
TRBV11-2	TRBD1	many	TRBJ2-1	CASSLWRDRAYNEQFF	TGTGCCAGCAGCCTCTGGCGTGACAGGGCATACAATGAGCAGTTCTTC
TRBV9	.	few	TRBJ1-2	CASRQDGGYTF	TGTGCCAGCCGGCAGGACGGGGGCTACACCTTC
TRBV7-3	.	.	TRBJ1-1	CASSLGAGGTEAFF	TGTGCCAGCAGCCTTGGGGCTGGGGGAACTGAAGCTTTCTTT
TRBV7-2	TRBD2	few	TRBJ2-3	CASSSPGTSSTDTQYF	TGTGCCAGCAGCTCGCCCGGGACTAGCAGCACAGATACGCAGTATTTT
TRBV7-7	.	.	TRBJ1-4	CASSLSTGSEKLFF	TGTGCCAGCAGCTTATCGACGGGAAGTGAAAAACTGTTTTTT
TRBV7-2	.	few	TRBJ2-7	CASSLQDTYYEQYF	TGTGCCAGCAGCTTACAGGACACTTACTACGAGCAGTACTTC
TRBV14	.	.	TRBJ2-3	CASSPRKGQDTQYF	TGTGCCAGCAGCCCGCGGAAGGGGCAAGATACGCAGTATTTT
TRBV15	.	.	TRBJ2-3	CATSSLYTDTQYF	TGTGCCACCAGCAGCCTGTACACAGATACGCAGTATTTT
TRBV7-3	.	.	TRBJ2-2	CASSPSLGTSNTGELFF	TGTGCCAGCAGCCCCTCCCTAGGGACTTCGAACACCGGGGAGCTGTTTTTT
TRBV7-2	.	.	TRBJ2-4	CASSPKTVFNIQYF	TGTGCCAGCAGCCCTAAGACAGTTTTCAACATTCAGTACTTC
TRBV6-2/TRBV6-3	TRBD2	few	TRBJ2-1	CASSPLLAGGPHEQFF	TGTGCCAGCAGCCCCCTCCTCGCGGGAGGGCCCCATGAGCAGTTCTTC
TRBV7-8	TRBD2	medium-sized	TRBJ2-1	CASSPGLAGGDNEQFF	TGTGCCAGCAGCCCCGGACTAGCGGGGGGTGACAATGAGCAGTTCTTC
TRBV27	.	few	TRBJ2-1	CASSLSPVYNEQFF	TGTGCCAGCAGTTTAAGCCCCGTCTACAATGAGCAGTTCTTC
TRBV10-3	TRBD2	many	TRBJ2-1	CAISPPPGGRAVDEQFF	TGTGCCATCAGTCCCCCCCCTGGCGGGAGGGCTGTGGATGAGCAGTTCTTC
TRBV6-5	.	.	TRBJ2-7	CASSPTTYEQYF	TGTGCCAGCAGCCCAACGACCTACGAGCAGTACTTC
TRBV7-6	.	few	TRBJ2-5	CASRPISRDQETQYF	TGTGCCAGCAGACCGATATCCAGGGACCAAGAGACCCAGTACTTC
TRBV4-3	.	few	TRBJ1-1	CASSQDLRAGAFF	TGCGCCAGCAGCCAAGATCTGAGGGCCGGGGCTTTCTTT
TRBV7-8	.	.	TRBJ2-7	CASSPTGVYEQYF	TGTGCCAGCAGCCCAACGGGGGTCTACGAGCAGTACTTC
TRBV13	.	few	TRBJ1-4	CASSLAGVGTNEKLFF	TGTGCCAGCAGCTTGGCAGGGGTTGGAACTAATGAAAAACTGTTTTTT
TRBV6-2/TRBV6-3	.	few	TRBJ1-5	CASSYSMEKNSNQPQHF	TGTGCCAGCAGTTACTCTATGGAGAAAAATAGCAATCAGCCCCAGCATTTT
TRBV7-2	.	few	TRBJ2-3	CASSLEVTGGNTQYF	TGTGCCAGCAGCTTAGAGGTGACAGGAGGGAATACGCAGTATTTT
TRBV6-5	.	.	TRBJ2-7	CASSYSGGEAEQYF	TGTGCCAGCAGTTACTCGGGGGGAGAAGCCGAGCAGTACTTC
TRBV5-5	.	.	TRBJ1-1	CASSLGQRNTEAFF	TGTGCCAGCAGCTTGGGACAGAGGAACACTGAAGCTTTCTTT
TRBV12-3/TRBV12-4	.	few	TRBJ2-1	CASSSGNRNNEQFF	TGTGCCAGCAGTTCAGGAAACCGCAATAATGAGCAGTTCTTC
TRBV9	TRBD2	.	TRBJ2-5	CASSVVPSGSQETQYF	TGTGCCAGCAGCGTAGTTCCTAGCGGGAGTCAAGAGACCCAGTACTTC
TRBV7-8	.	few	TRBJ2-5	CASSLVVSGETQYF	TGTGCCAGCAGCTTAGTAGTTAGCGGTGAGACCCAGTACTTC
TRBV7-2	.	.	TRBJ2-7	CASSPTALSYEQYF	TGTGCCAGCAGCCCAACGGCACTCAGCTACGAGCAGTACTTC
TRBV6-2/TRBV6-3	.	.	TRBJ2-1	CASTGHGNEQFF	TGTGCCAGCACGGGGCACGGCAATGAGCAGTTCTTC
TRBV7-6	.	.	TRBJ2-7	CASSKYRDSSYEQYF	TGTGCCAGCAGCAAATACAGGGATAGCTCCTACGAGCAGTACTTC
TRBV7-6	.	.	TRBJ1-5	CASSLGSQPQHF	TGTGCCAGCAGCTTAGGGAGCCAGCCCCAGCATTTT
TRBV7-2	.	.	TRBJ2-1	CASSFVYNEQFF	TGTGCCAGCAGCTTTGTATACAATGAGCAGTTCTTC
TRBV7-2	.	.	TRBJ2-2	CASSPLFGGMGTGELFF	TGTGCCAGCAGCCCCCTTTTTGGGGGGATGGGCACCGGGGAGCTGTTTTTT
TRBV6-6	.	few	TRBJ2-5	CASSYSDHETQYF	TGTGCCAGCAGTTACTCCGACCACGAGACCCAGTACTTC